Each of the 29 T cell receptor beta chains below was sequenced from the same sample in a study of cytomegalovirus exposure and HLA in healthy donors. PCR was performed using 60 Vbeta and 13 Jbeta primers. Libraries were prepared by immunoSEQ multiplex PCR; TCRdb keeps only in-frame clonotypes and omits some of them. The sample carries approximately 200,000 clones, 65% to 80% recorded once. Sequenced input: PBMCs. These receptors were collected from a girl aged 2-9 years in good health and CMV-seronegative.

This clone was recorded only once. This rearrangement joins TRBV6-1 to TRBJ1-4; 7 bases align to TRBD1. This CDR3 region has 15 residues. The germline gives CDR1 MNHNS, CDR2 SASEGT. V lost 3 bases, J lost 8 bases, and 9 bases stayed unmatched. CDR3 nucleotide sequence: TGTGCCAGCAGTGACTTGACAGGGTTTAACGAAAAACTGTTTTTT. This gives the protein CASSDLTGFNEKLFF.

The V call is TRBV6-5, the J call TRBJ1-1, with D possibly matching TRBD1 (5 bases). Germline V gives CDR1 MNHEY, CDR2 SVGAGI. This CDR3 region has 16 residues. V was clipped by 0 bases and J by 0 bases, with 11 bases between them. The CDR3 spells CASSYSMGRVNTEAFF. The CDR3 DNA follows: TGTGCCAGCAGTTACTCGATGGGCAGGGTGAACACTGAAGCTTTCTTT.

The chain joins TRBV18 to TRBJ1-2; TRBD1 agrees at 9 bases. The length of the CDR3 is 16 residues. The trim removed 6 bases at V and 8 bases at J, leaving 16 bases unmatched. CDR1 is KGHSH and CDR2 is LQKENI in the germline V gene. Written as DNA, the CDR3 is TGTGCCAGCTCTCGTGGGACAGGGCAACAGCCTGGGGGCTACACCTTC. This encodes CASSRGTGQQPGGYTF. The full variable domain, its missing parts supplied by reference TRBV18 and TRBJ1-2, is NAGVMQNPRHLVRRRGQEARLRCSPMKGHSHVYWYRQLPEEGLKFMVYLQKENIIDESGMPKERFSAEFPKEGPSILRIQQVVRGDSAAYFCASSRGTGQQPGGYTFGSGTRLTVV.

The table lists this clone with a few counts. The rearrangement joins TRBV6-5 to TRBJ1-2; 8 bases agree with TRBD1. Germline V gives CDR1 MNHEY, CDR2 SVGAGI. This CDR3 region has 14 residues. J lost 8 bases, V lost 2 bases, and 7 bases had no gene match. CDR3 in DNA: TGTGCCAGCAGTTACGCCGACAGGGGCAAGGGCTACACCTTC. This translates into CASSYADRGKGYTF.

The genes are TRBV7-9 and TRBJ2-7, with D possibly matching TRBD2 (5 bases). Germline CDR1 reads SEHNR; CDR2 reads FQNEAQ (reference sequence). The CDR3 loop spans 12 amino acids. V was cut by 6 bases and J by 5 bases, with 11 bases left in between. The CDR3 DNA follows: TGTGCCAGCAGAACCGGGAATAACGAGCAGTACTTC. Translation: CASRTGNNEQYF.

The J gene is TRBJ2-7, the V gene TRBV4-1; 11 positions match TRBD2. CDR1 MGHRA and CDR2 YSYEKL come from the germline V gene. This CDR3 comprises 18 residues. V lost 1 base and J lost 0; bases outside the gene matches: 8. Here the CDR3 reads CASSQVTSGGTHSYEQYF. The CDR3 bases are TGCGCCAGCAGCCAAGTAACTAGCGGGGGAACTCACTCCTACGAGCAGTACTTC.

The V call is TRBV2, the J call TRBJ2-3, with 7 bases lining up with TRBD1. V shed 8 bases, J shed 3 bases, and the junction held 11 bases outside the gene matches. CDR1 and CDR2 from the germline V gene are SNHLY and FYNNEI. The CDR3 runs to 15 residues. The CDR3 reads CASLTGQERTDTQYF. The CDR3, as DNA: TGTGCCAGCCTCACTGGACAGGAAAGGACAGATACGCAGTATTTT.

The rearrangement links TRBV9 to TRBJ1-5; D might be TRBD1 (5 bases). This CDR3 region has 14 residues. Per germline, CDR1 SGDLS and CDR2 YYNGEE. Trimming took 7 bases from V and 1 from J, leaving 12 bases between them. DNA for the CDR3: TGTGCCAGCGGGGGGGTTGGGAGCAATCAGCCCCAGCATTTT. It specifies CASGGVGSNQPQHF.

In DNA, the CDR3 is TGTGCCAGCAGCCAAGATCGGAGACAGGGGGTGGGGGGGGACTATGGCTACACCTTC. Its translation is CASSQDRRQGVGGDYGYTF. The gene calls are TRBV4-2 and TRBJ1-2; 9 positions match TRBD1. V lost 0 bases, J lost 3 bases, and 14 bases stayed unmatched. The CDR3 is 19 amino acids. Germline V gene sequence: CDR1 LGHNA, CDR2 YNFKEQ.

The genes are TRBV29-1 and TRBJ2-5; 7 bases align to TRBD2. There are 12 residues in the CDR3. With V trimmed by 5 bases and J by 4 bases, 4 bases remained unmatched. CDR1 SQVTM and CDR2 ANQGSEA come from the germline V gene. The CDR3 bases are TGCAGCGTTCACGGCGGGGGAGAGACCCAGTACTTC. It translates to CSVHGGGETQYF.

The V call is TRBV4-1, the J call TRBJ2-1, with 7 bases matching TRBD2. The CDR3 consists of 15 residues. Trimming removed 1 base from V and 3 bases from J; junction bases left unmatched: 3. Germline lookup yields CDR1 MGHRA and CDR2 YSYEKL. CDR3 residues: CASSQGLAVYNEQFF. The CDR3 coding sequence is TGCGCCAGCAGCCAAGGGCTAGCGGTCTACAATGAGCAGTTCTTC.

This chain joins TRBV20-1 and TRBJ2-1; possibly TRBD2 for D (6 bases). From germline, CDR1 is DFQATT and CDR2 SNEGSKA (reference sequence). This CDR3 contains 11 residues. V lost 3 bases, J lost 7 bases, and 7 bases lay in between. As DNA, the CDR3 is TGCAGTGCTAGGGGGGGAAATGAGCAGTTCTTC. It specifies CSARGGNEQFF.

This clone turned up a few times. The chain joins TRBV2 to TRBJ2-7; 7 bases map to TRBD2. The germline CDR1 and CDR2 sequences are SNHLY and FYNNEI. The CDR3 loop spans 13 amino acids. J was trimmed by 3 bases and V by 8 bases; bases with no gene match: 7. In DNA form, the CDR3 reads TGTGCCAGCTCTCCGGGGGGTTTCTACGAGCAGTACTTC. This codes for CASSPGGFYEQYF.

The V and J genes are TRBV6-6 and TRBJ2-1; 13 nucleotides agree with TRBD2. The germline V gene has CDR1 MNHNY and CDR2 SVGAGI (reference sequence). Losses at the gene ends were 6 bases for V and 2 bases for J; bases not matched to a gene: 4. The CDR3 consists of 16 residues. The DNA for the CDR3 is TGTGCCAGCAGCGCACTAGCGGGAGGGCCCTACAATGAGCAGTTCTTC. This encodes CASSALAGGPYNEQFF.

V and J are TRBV7-9 and TRBJ2-5, with TRBD2 matching over 9 bases. Germline CDR1 SEHNR, CDR2 FQNEAQ (reference sequence). J was trimmed by 5 bases and V by 3 bases; bases with no gene match: 4. CDR3 size: 14 residues. The CDR3 nucleotides read TGTGCCAGCAGCTTTGGAGCGGGAGGTGAGACCCAGTACTTC. It codes for CASSFGAGGETQYF.

This clone was found a few times. The gene calls are TRBV7-9 and TRBJ1-1; D is unclear. Germline lookup yields CDR1 SEHNR and CDR2 FQNEAQ (reference sequence). The V gene lost 3 bases and the J gene lost 11 bases, with 16 bases spanning the gap. The CDR3 loop spans 13 amino acids. CDR3 protein: CASSLVAEVLAFF. CDR3 nucleotides: TGTGCCAGCAGCTTGGTGGCCGAGGTTTTGGCTTTCTTT.

V and J are TRBV7-3 and TRBJ2-3; D is unclear. Germline V CDR1 and CDR2: SGHTA, FQGTGA. V was trimmed by 1 base and J by 4 bases, leaving 6 bases between them. The CDR3 is 13 amino acids. DNA of the CDR3: TGTGCCAGCAGCTTAAGTAGTTCAGATACGCAGTATTTT. Its protein is CASSLSSSDTQYF.

The chain is built from TRBV6-1 and TRBJ1-5; 7 bases line up with TRBD1. V lost 9 bases to trimming and J lost 7 bases; unmatched junction nucleotides: 15. The CDR3 totals 15 residues. Germline V gives CDR1 MNHNS, CDR2 SASEGT. Here the CDR3 reads CASNQPHTGAQPQHF. The CDR3 nucleotides are TGTGCCAGTAATCAACCCCATACAGGGGCACAGCCCCAGCATTTT.

The chain combines TRBV5-1 with TRBJ2-3; 7 nucleotides match TRBD2. Trimming removed 5 bases from V and 3 bases from J; junction bases left unmatched: 9. CDR3 length equals 15 residues. The germline V gene has CDR1 SGHRS and CDR2 YFSETQ. The chain's CDR3 is CASRPAGVETDTQYF. DNA of the CDR3: TGCGCCAGCAGGCCCGCGGGAGTTGAAACAGATACGCAGTATTTT.

This rearrangement joins TRBV2 to TRBJ1-6, with 11 bases that match TRBD1. The germline gives CDR1 SNHLY, CDR2 FYNNEI. This CDR3 region has 19 residues. J was trimmed by 0 bases and V by 6 bases; bases with no gene match: 10. CDR3 residues: CASRSRGTGGSSYNSPLHF. The DNA for the CDR3 is TGTGCCAGCAGAAGCAGAGGGACAGGGGGAAGCTCCTATAATTCACCCCTCCACTTT.

This chain links TRBV5-4 with TRBJ2-1; the match to TRBD2 covers 9 bases. The germline CDR1 and CDR2 sequences are SGHNT and YYREEE (reference sequence). The V segment lost 6 bases and the J segment 4 bases; nucleotides outside the gene matches: 11. This CDR3 comprises 16 residues. CDR3 DNA: TGTGCCAGCAACTGGGAAATAGCGGGGGCTTACAATGAGCAGTTCTTC. As protein: CASNWEIAGAYNEQFF.

This clone was seen a few times. V gene TRBV10-1 combines with J gene TRBJ2-7, with D hard to call. Trimming removed 4 bases from V and 4 bases from J, with 8 bases in between. The germline gives CDR1 WNHNN, CDR2 SYGVQD (reference sequence). CDR3 length: 12 amino acids. This chain's CDR3 is CASSVRNYEQYF. The DNA for the CDR3 is TGCGCCAGCAGTGTGCGGAATTACGAGCAGTACTTC.

This clone was seen a single time. The chain employs TRBV19 and TRBJ1-1, with D perhaps TRBD1 (6 bases). There are 14 residues in the CDR3. Trimming removed 3 bases at V and 7 bases at J, with 15 bases between. Germline CDR1 LNHDA, CDR2 SQIVND (reference sequence). The CDR3 DNA reads TGTGCCAGTAGTATCGGAAGGATGGACAGTGAAGCTTTCTTT. Translating it yields CASSIGRMDSEAFF.

V usage is TRBV14 and J usage is TRBJ2-1; tentatively, D is TRBD2 (5 bases). The CDR3 runs to 13 residues. The germline CDR1 and CDR2 sequences are SGHDN and FVKESK. V lost 4 bases and J lost 10, with 14 bases in between. The CDR3 region is CASSRDLRGEQFF. DNA for the CDR3: TGTGCCAGCAGCCGAGACTTGCGAGGGGAGCAGTTCTTC.

The chain couples TRBV5-5 to TRBJ1-3; tentative D call: TRBD1 (5 bases). CDR1 and CDR2 (germline): SGHKS, YYEKEE (reference sequence). V was shortened by 3 bases and J by 0 bases, with 13 bases between the two germline ends. This CDR3 comprises 16 residues. CDR3: CASSWRTGYSGNTIYF. As DNA, the CDR3 is TGTGCCAGCAGCTGGAGAACAGGTTACTCTGGAAACACCATATATTTT.

The V and J genes are TRBV11-2 and TRBJ2-5; D remains ambiguous. Trimming took 0 bases from V and 5 from J, leaving 13 bases between them. The CDR3 sequence is 15 residues long. Germline V gives CDR1 SGHAT, CDR2 FQNNGV. The CDR3 DNA sequence: TGTGCCAGCAGCTTAGATCAAATTTCGAGTGAGACCCAGTACTTC. Its protein is CASSLDQISSETQYF.

A few counts support this clone. The rearrangement uses TRBV4-2 and TRBJ2-2, with 10 bases that match TRBD2. V shed 5 bases, J shed 5 bases, and the junction held 20 bases outside the gene matches. The CDR3 totals 20 residues. The germline gives CDR1 LGHNA, CDR2 YNFKEQ. The CDR3 here is CASSYSSGGASRGQTGELFF. In DNA form, the CDR3 reads TGTGCCAGCAGCTACTCGAGCGGGGGGGCCTCCAGGGGGCAAACCGGGGAGCTGTTTTTT.

The gene calls are TRBV14 and TRBJ2-1; D might be TRBD2 (6 bases). The germline V and J ends were trimmed by 2 bases and 3 bases, with 14 bases remaining between them. The length of the CDR3 is 16 residues. Per germline, CDR1 SGHDN and CDR2 FVKESK. CDR3: CASSQQHSSDYNEQFF. As DNA, the CDR3 is TGTGCCAGCAGCCAACAGCACTCTAGCGACTACAATGAGCAGTTCTTC. The entire variable domain, with the rest obtained from reference TRBV14 and TRBJ2-1, is as follows: EAGVTQFPSHSVIEKGQTVTLRCDPISGHDNLYWYRRVMGKEIKFLLHFVKESKQDESGMPNNRFLAERTGGTYSTLKVQPAELEDSGVYFCASSQQHSSDYNEQFFGPGTRLTVL.

This sequence joins TRBV9 and TRBJ2-3; D unclear. V dropped 3 bases and J dropped 1 base, with 6 bases sitting between them. Germline V gene sequence: CDR1 SGDLS, CDR2 YYNGEE. This CDR3 contains 13 residues. CDR3 sequence: CASSALGTDTQYF. The CDR3 bases are TGTGCCAGCAGCGCCCTCGGCACAGATACGCAGTATTTT.